The T cell receptor (beta chain) under discussion was sequenced for a study of T cells after yellow fever vaccination. This CDR3 contains 16 residues. Germline V CDR1 and CDR2: KGHSH, LQKENI. J lost 0 bases, V lost 4 bases, and 5 bases had no gene match. Conversion of TCR transcripts into cDNA relied on 5'RACE template switching, which added a universal primer site and UMIs. From the 5' RACE reads, TCRdb called clonotypes with MiXCR, one entry per CDR3 protein. This repertoire shows 50,000 or so distinct CDR3 sequences, 7.4% found once; its top ten account for around 28%. This clonotype appeared many times.

The chain links TRBV18 to TRBJ2-5; 10 nucleotides line up with TRBD2. The sequenced sample was CD8+ T cells sorted from PBMCs, obtained less than 16 days after the first yellow fever vaccination. This clonotype was sampled from a man aged 18 to 29 who received the YFV17D yellow fever vaccine. CDR3 residues: CASSLRLAGDQETQYF. CDR3 nucleotides: TGTGCCAGCTCACTTCGCCTAGCGGGGGACCAAGAGACCCAGTACTTC.